A selection of T cell receptor beta chains follows, all from one sample in a study of T cell responses to AZD1222 COVID-19 vaccine. Clones were sequenced by immunoSEQ multiplex PCR, and TCRdb holds only the in-frame ones, with some missing. The table records over 100,000 clones, approximately 84% of them present only once. The sample in question was peripheral blood, obtained on day 0 of AZD1222 vaccination. These receptors were obtained from an adult in good health. The CDR3 runs from the conserved cysteine through the conserved F or W. A D gene is named only where the DNA matches it firmly. The size entry is marked missing in some rows and otherwise reads once, few, many or a size class.

CDR3aa | CDR3nt | d_gene | abundance | j_gene | v_gene
CAISAFASGAREKLFF | TGTGCCATCAGTGCCTTTGCTTCGGGGGCCCGGGAAAAACTGTTTTTT | - | - | TRBJ1-4 | TRBV10-3
CATSEGSSYEQYF | TGTGCCACCAGTGAAGGCAGCTCCTACGAGCAGTACTTC | - | - | TRBJ2-7 | TRBV24-1
CASSQNAGSGNTIYF | TGTGCCAGCAGCCAAAACGCGGGCTCTGGAAACACCATATATTTT | - | - | TRBJ1-3 | TRBV11-2
CASSSYYEQYF | TGTGCCAGCAGCTCCTACTACGAGCAGTACTTC | - | - | TRBJ2-7 | TRBV7-2
CASSHGKSGNTIYF | TGTGCCAGCAGCCATGGGAAGTCTGGAAACACCATATATTTT | - | - | TRBJ1-3 | TRBV7-2
CSTERGGAPDTQYF | TGCAGCACCGAGCGCGGGGGGGCCCCAGATACGCAGTATTTT | TRBD2 | - | TRBJ2-3 | TRBV29-1
CASSSLAPYEQYF | TGTGCCAGCAGTTCACTAGCGCCGTACGAGCAGTACTTC | TRBD2 | - | TRBJ2-7 | TRBV28
CASSLNGRQGYGYTF | TGTGCCAGCAGCTTAAATGGGCGACAGGGGTATGGCTACACCTTC | TRBD1 | once | TRBJ1-2 | TRBV7-2
CASSVGTALGETQYF | TGTGCCAGCAGCGTCGGGACAGCCCTTGGGGAGACCCAGTACTTC | TRBD1 | - | TRBJ2-5 | TRBV7-9
CASSLDRGLPNEQFF | TGTGCCAGCAGCTTAGATCGAGGACTACCCAATGAGCAGTTCTTC | - | - | TRBJ2-1 | TRBV11-2
CASRLDRVGQPQHF | TGTGCCAGCAGGTTGGACAGGGTGGGTCAGCCCCAGCATTTT | TRBD1 | - | TRBJ1-5 | TRBV2
CASSPGAGYVGAFEQFF | TGTGCCAGCAGCCCCGGGGCTGGCTACGTAGGAGCCTTTGAGCAGTTCTTC | - | - | TRBJ2-1 | TRBV27
CASSFRRDTEAFF | TGTGCCAGCAGTTTTCGGCGGGACACTGAAGCTTTCTTT | - | - | TRBJ1-1 | TRBV12-3/TRBV12-4
CASSETSGGAHEQYF | TGTGCCAGCAGCGAAACTAGCGGGGGGGCCCACGAGCAGTACTTC | TRBD2 | - | TRBJ2-7 | TRBV7-2
CASSESRPPYEQYF | TGTGCCAGCAGTGAATCGAGGCCGCCCTACGAGCAGTACTTC | - | - | TRBJ2-7 | TRBV6-1
CASSSTGGSNEQYF | TGCGCCAGCAGCTCTACAGGGGGTAGCAACGAGCAGTACTTC | TRBD1 | - | TRBJ2-7 | TRBV5-1
CASSGTGGGYGYTF | TGTGCCAGCAGCGGAACAGGGGGCGGCTATGGCTACACCTTC | TRBD1 | few | TRBJ1-2 | TRBV11-2
CASSKALRTQPQHF | TGTGCCAGCAGCAAAGCGCTGAGGACGCAGCCCCAGCATTTT | - | - | TRBJ1-5 | TRBV21-1
CASSLAGVGFNQPQHF | TGTGCCAGCAGCTTAGCAGGGGTTGGTTTCAATCAGCCCCAGCATTTT | - | - | TRBJ1-5 | TRBV7-2
CASSFETVIAEAFF | TGTGCCAGCAGCTTTGAAACGGTGATCGCTGAAGCTTTCTTT | - | - | TRBJ1-1 | TRBV7-9
CASSSGANEQYF | TGCGCCAGCAGCTCAGGCGCGAACGAGCAGTACTTC | - | - | TRBJ2-7 | TRBV5-1
CSASPPSGREASDTQYF | TGCAGTGCTAGTCCCCCGTCGGGACGGGAGGCATCAGATACGCAGTATTTT | TRBD2 | - | TRBJ2-3 | TRBV20-1
CASTRDPGNNEQFF | TGTGCCAGCACCCGTGACCCGGGGAACAATGAGCAGTTCTTC | - | few | TRBJ2-1 | TRBV7-3
CASSFGSAEGNTQYF | TGTGCCAGCAGCTTTGGATCCGCCGAGGGGAATACGCAGTATTTT | - | - | TRBJ2-3 | TRBV5-4
CASSLVGGASYEQYF | TGTGCCAGCAGCTTAGTTGGGGGCGCTTCCTACGAGCAGTACTTC | - | - | TRBJ2-7 | TRBV7-8
CASSPGLYYEQYF | TGTGCCAGCAGCCCTGGACTATACTACGAGCAGTACTTC | - | - | TRBJ2-7 | TRBV11-2
CASSLFDRDTQYF | TGTGCCAGCAGTTTATTTGACCGAGATACGCAGTATTTT | - | - | TRBJ2-3 | TRBV28
CASRGRRGQAQPQHF | TGTGCCAGCAGGGGACGGAGGGGGCAGGCTCAGCCCCAGCATTTT | TRBD1 | - | TRBJ1-5 | TRBV28
CASSRGDEQYF | TGTGCCAGCTCGAGAGGGGACGAGCAGTACTTC | - | - | TRBJ2-7 | TRBV18
CASMRVNTEAFF | TGTGCCAGTATGAGGGTAAACACTGAAGCTTTCTTT | - | - | TRBJ1-1 | TRBV19
CASSLDGARVAKNIQYF | TGTGCCAGCAGCTTGGATGGGGCGAGGGTAGCCAAAAACATTCAGTACTTC | - | - | TRBJ2-4 | TRBV5-8
CASKGRANEKLFF | TGTGCCAGCAAAGGGAGGGCTAATGAAAAACTGTTTTTT | - | - | TRBJ1-4 | TRBV27
CAISESTENEAFF | TGTGCCATCAGTGAGTCAACGGAAAACGAAGCTTTCTTT | - | - | TRBJ1-1 | TRBV10-3
CASRPAGATNEKLFF | TGTGCCAGCAGACCTGCAGGGGCAACTAATGAAAAACTGTTTTTT | - | - | TRBJ1-4 | TRBV6-5
CASSFTSGGFYEQYF | TGCGCCAGCAGCTTTACTAGCGGGGGGTTCTACGAGCAGTACTTC | TRBD2 | - | TRBJ2-7 | TRBV5-1
CASTLAGAYEQYF | TGTGCCAGCACCTTAGCGGGGGCCTACGAGCAGTACTTC | TRBD2 | - | TRBJ2-7 | TRBV7-2
CASSLVLQLGEQYF | TGCGCCAGCAGCTTGGTTTTACAGCTGGGCGAGCAGTACTTC | - | - | TRBJ2-7 | TRBV5-1
CASSPTDKAYEQYF | TGTGCCAGCAGCCCCACCGACAAAGCCTACGAGCAGTACTTC | - | - | TRBJ2-7 | TRBV11-2
CASSWWAASGGEDTQYF | TGTGCCAGTAGTTGGTGGGCGGCTAGCGGGGGCGAAGATACGCAGTATTTT | TRBD2 | - | TRBJ2-3 | TRBV19
CASSSSWGSYEQYF | TGTGCCAGCAGCTCCTCCTGGGGCTCCTACGAGCAGTACTTC | - | few | TRBJ2-7 | TRBV7-8
CASGRGNTGELFF | TGTGCCAGCGGCCGCGGGAACACCGGGGAGCTGTTTTTT | - | - | TRBJ2-2 | TRBV9
CASRHQNTRDSYGYTF | TGTGCCAGCAGACACCAAAACACCCGGGACAGTTATGGCTACACCTTC | TRBD1 | - | TRBJ1-2 | TRBV6-6
CAWSPDRPRLHF | TGTGCCTGGAGTCCGGACAGGCCTCGGCTCCACTTT | TRBD1 | - | TRBJ1-6 | TRBV30
CAISEGVSNQPQHF | TGTGCCATCAGTGAGGGGGTTAGCAATCAGCCCCAGCATTTT | - | - | TRBJ1-5 | TRBV10-3
CASSRGGLQETQYF | TGTGCCAGCTCCCGGGGGGGCCTTCAAGAGACCCAGTACTTC | TRBD2 | - | TRBJ2-5 | TRBV6-5
CASSDSGTYNEQFF | TGTGCCAGCAGCGATTCCGGGACCTACAATGAGCAGTTCTTC | - | - | TRBJ2-1 | TRBV5-6
CASSFLGQTNTGELFF | TGTGCCAGCAGCTTCCTGGGACAGACGAACACCGGGGAGCTGTTTTTT | TRBD1 | - | TRBJ2-2 | TRBV7-9
CASNPGQPDTEAFF | TGTGCCAGCAATCCAGGCCAGCCTGACACTGAAGCTTTCTTT | - | - | TRBJ1-1 | TRBV27
CASKVSAINTEAFF | TGTGCCAGCAAAGTCAGCGCCATTAACACTGAAGCTTTCTTT | - | - | TRBJ1-1 | TRBV6-5
CATSRIDISGNTIYF | TGTGCCACCAGCAGGATAGACATCTCTGGAAACACCATATATTTT | - | - | TRBJ1-3 | TRBV15
CASSLAWGGTGELFF | TGTGCCAGCAGCTTAGCATGGGGGGGGACCGGGGAGCTGTTTTTT | TRBD2 | - | TRBJ2-2 | TRBV7-2
CATSSVGQLNSDEQFF | TGTGCCACCAGCTCCGTCGGGCAACTCAACAGCGATGAGCAGTTCTTC | - | - | TRBJ2-1 | TRBV24-1